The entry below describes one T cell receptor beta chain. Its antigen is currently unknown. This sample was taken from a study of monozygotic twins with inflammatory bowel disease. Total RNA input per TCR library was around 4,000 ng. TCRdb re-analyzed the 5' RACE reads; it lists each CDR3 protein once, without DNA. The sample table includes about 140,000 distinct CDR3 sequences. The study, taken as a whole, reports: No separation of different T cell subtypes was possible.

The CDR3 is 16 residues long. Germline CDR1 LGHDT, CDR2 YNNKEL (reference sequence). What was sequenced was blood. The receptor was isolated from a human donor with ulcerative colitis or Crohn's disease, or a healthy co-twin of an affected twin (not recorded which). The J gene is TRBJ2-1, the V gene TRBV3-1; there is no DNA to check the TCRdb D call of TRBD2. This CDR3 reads CASSQNRVGLVGEQFF.